This TCR beta chain was profiled in a study of T cell repertoires in cytomegalovirus infection. At the level of the study: Signatures in public TCR beta sequences pointed to both CMV infection and matching HLA type.

TCRdb called the reads again in MiXCR, with one record for every CDR3 protein. The sample comprises fewer than 350,000 distinct CDR3 sequences, over 7.5% of which are singletons, and roughly 4.5% rests with the top ten. Comment on this clonotype: The antigen is undetermined.

V lost 0 bases and J lost 7, with 10 bases in between. Germline lookup yields CDR1 MGHDK and CDR2 SYGVNS. The CDR3 is 15 residues long. General study findings and limits: HLA-C-restricted CMV-specific TCR beta clonotypes were dominant in the ex vivo response.

V gene TRBV25-1 combines with J gene TRBJ1-6; D is undetermined. The sample comprised PBMCs. This clonotype was obtained from a human donor in good health (CMV status not recorded). Some clones in this sample may be carry-over from other donors' samples. The CDR3 bases are TGTGCCAGCAGTGAATATAGGTTAGACAATTCACCCCTCCACTTT. Translation gives CASSEYRLDNSPLHF.